Shown below are 16 T cell receptor beta chains from a single sample sequenced in a study of cytomegalovirus exposure and HLA in healthy donors. PCR primers comprised 60 Vbeta and 13 Jbeta primers. Here immunoSEQ multiplex PCR was the method, and the copy in TCRdb shows in-frame clones only, minus some. In the table there are roughly 120,000 clones, about 8.5% of which are singletons. The sequenced sample was PBMCs. These receptor sequences come from a man in his forties in good health and CMV-seronegative.

This chain connects TRBV7-6 to TRBJ1-6, with 7 bases fitting TRBD1. CDR1 and CDR2 (germline): SGHVS, FNYEAQ. The V segment lost 2 bases and the J segment 0 bases; nucleotides outside the gene matches: 4. The CDR3 is 17 amino acids. CDR3 protein: CASSLRQGDSYNSPLHF. The CDR3 DNA sequence: TGTGCCAGCAGCTTAAGGCAGGGGGACTCCTATAATTCACCCCTCCACTTT.

The rearrangement joins TRBV5-6 to TRBJ2-1; D possibly corresponds to TRBD1 (5 bases). There are 13 residues in the CDR3. The V end lost 0 bases, the J end lost 8 bases, and 9 bases lay between the germline ends. Per germline, CDR1 SGHDT and CDR2 YYEEEE. CDR3 in amino acids: CASSLAGADEQFF. The DNA for the CDR3 is TGTGCCAGCAGCTTGGCTGGGGCTGATGAGCAGTTCTTC.

The genes are TRBV5-1 and TRBJ2-3; 9 nucleotides agree with TRBD2. The CDR3 sequence is 20 residues long. Germline lookup yields CDR1 SGHRS and CDR2 YFSETQ. The junction had 14 bases not matched to a gene; V was cut back by 0 bases and J by 0 bases. CDR3 region: CASSLEGRASGASSTDTQYF. CDR3 bases: TGCGCCAGCAGCTTGGAGGGGAGGGCTAGCGGGGCATCTAGCACAGATACGCAGTATTTT.

The rearrangement links TRBV2 to TRBJ2-5; 9 bases map to TRBD2. V trimming: 3 bases; J trimming: 4 bases; junction bases outside the gene matches: 9. Germline V gives CDR1 SNHLY, CDR2 FYNNEI. CDR3 size: 16 residues. Written as DNA, the CDR3 is TGTGCCAGCAGTGACGGGTTAGCGGGGGCGGGAGAGACCCAGTACTTC. Residues: CASSDGLAGAGETQYF.

The chain joins TRBV6-4 to TRBJ1-2; 11 bases align to TRBD1. The length of the CDR3 is 16 residues. Germline lookup yields CDR1 MRHNA and CDR2 SNTAGT. V shed 0 bases, J shed 8 bases, and the junction held 8 bases outside the gene matches. The DNA of the CDR3 is TGTGCCAGCAGTGACTCGGGACAGGGGGGTTTAAGAGGCTACACCTTC. As protein: CASSDSGQGGLRGYTF.

The chain couples TRBV9 to TRBJ2-2, with TRBD2 matching over 9 bases. Germline V gene lookup returns CDR1 SGDLS and CDR2 YYNGEE. Trimming removed 3 bases from V and 6 bases from J; junction bases left unmatched: 15. The CDR3 is made up of 18 amino acids. The CDR3 DNA reads TGTGCCAGCAGCGGCAGCGGGGGGCGTGGTTTTGGCGCCGGGGAGCTGTTTTTT. Protein sequence: CASSGSGGRGFGAGELFF. Based on the CDR3 plus reference TRBV9 and TRBJ2-2, the full variable domain is DSGVTQTPKHLITATGQRVTLRCSPRSGDLSVYWYQQSLDQGLQFLIQYYNGEERAKGNILERFSAQQFPDLHSELNLSSLELGDSALYFCASSGSGGRGFGAGELFFGEGSRLTVL.

The rearrangement joins TRBV27 to TRBJ2-5, with a possible D match to TRBD1 (6 bases). Germline CDR1 MNHEY, CDR2 SMNVEV (reference sequence). V lost 8 bases and J 1 base, leaving 11 bases between the germline ends. The CDR3 sequence is 13 residues long. For the CDR3, the DNA is TGTGCCAGCGGGTGGACAGTCCAAGAGACCCAGTACTTC. Protein product: CASGWTVQETQYF.

This clone was detected only a few times. The chain recombines TRBV6-1 with TRBJ1-2; 9 bases are shared with TRBD1. V dropped 8 bases and J dropped 3; count of bases not matched to a gene: 7. This CDR3 is 14 amino acids long. Per the germline V gene, CDR1 is MNHNS and CDR2 is SASEGT. CDR3 DNA: TGTGCCAGCTCGAGACAGGGGGAGGACTATGGCTACACCTTC. Translation gives CASSRQGEDYGYTF.

This clone showed up just a few times. The chain employs TRBV7-9 and TRBJ1-1, with TRBD1 identical over 7 bases. The junction had 4 bases not matched to a gene; V was cut back by 5 bases and J by 4 bases. The V gene's germline CDR1 is SEHNR and CDR2 FQNEAQ (reference sequence). This CDR3 comprises 13 residues. The DNA of the CDR3 is TGTGCCAGCAGCCCCCCAGGGGGCACTGAAGCTTTCTTT. Amino acids: CASSPPGGTEAFF.

This chain joins TRBV4-2 and TRBJ1-6; D remains ambiguous. The V end lost 0 bases, the J end lost 0 bases, and 6 bases lay between the germline ends. This CDR3 has 16 amino acids. CDR1 and CDR2 (germline): LGHNA, YNFKEQ. CDR3 residues: CASSQDRFSYNSPLHF. For the CDR3, the DNA is TGTGCCAGCAGCCAAGATAGATTCTCCTATAATTCACCCCTCCACTTT.

This clone was detected only a few times. The chain couples TRBV7-2 to TRBJ2-1; 10 positions match TRBD2. CDR1 SGHTA and CDR2 FQGNSA come from the germline V gene. The CDR3 spans 15 residues. With 5 bases clipped from V and 5 bases from J, the junction kept 6 bases outside the gene matches. The CDR3 loop is CASSIPSGGNNEQFF. DNA of the CDR3: TGTGCCAGCAGCATCCCTAGCGGGGGCAACAATGAGCAGTTCTTC. Combining the CDR3 with reference TRBV7-2 and TRBJ2-1 gives the whole variable domain GAGVSQSPSNKVTEKGKDVELRCDPISGHTALYWYRQSLGQGLEFLIYFQGNSAPDKSGLPSDRFSAERTGGSVSTLTIQRTQQEDSAVYLCASSIPSGGNNEQFFGPGTRLTVL.

The chain uses TRBV29-1 and TRBJ1-1, with D maybe TRBD1 (5 bases). The CDR3 contains 11 residues. V lost 7 bases, J lost 5 bases, and 11 bases lay in between. CDR1 is SQVTM and CDR2 is ANQGSEA in the germline V gene. The CDR3 DNA sequence: TGCAGCGCTAAGCAGGGAACTGAAGCTTTCTTT. It translates to CSAKQGTEAFF. The full variable domain, its missing parts supplied by reference TRBV29-1 and TRBJ1-1, is SAVISQKPSRDICQRGTSLTIQCQVDSQVTMMFWYRQQPGQSLTLIATANQGSEATYESGFVIDKFPISRPNLTFSTLTVSNMSPEDSSIYLCSAKQGTEAFFGQGTRLTVV.

The rearrangement links TRBV28 to TRBJ1-5; the match to TRBD1 covers 7 bases. Trimming took 5 bases from V and 6 from J; bases not matched to a gene: 10. The CDR3 loop spans 15 amino acids. Germline V gene lookup returns CDR1 MDHEN and CDR2 SYDVKM. The CDR3 DNA reads TGTGCCAGCAGTCCGCGGACAGGAGGCTTTCAGCCCCAGCATTTT. It encodes CASSPRTGGFQPQHF.

The chain joins TRBV18 to TRBJ2-3; TRBD2 might be the D (6 bases). Germline loops: CDR1 KGHSH, CDR2 LQKENI. This CDR3 region has 15 residues. V was cut by 4 bases and J by 2 bases, with 13 bases left in between. The CDR3 DNA sequence: TGTGCCAGCTCACTCGGGGACTCGCTCACAGATACGCAGTATTTT. As protein: CASSLGDSLTDTQYF.

V usage is TRBV19 and J usage is TRBJ1-1, with 7 bases identical to TRBD1. After removal of 8 bases from V and 4 bases from J, the junction contained 10 bases not matched to a gene. The germline gives CDR1 LNHDA, CDR2 SQIVND (reference sequence). The length of the CDR3 is 14 residues. CDR3 region: CASRKTGWGTEAFF. The CDR3 nucleotides read TGTGCCAGTCGAAAGACAGGGTGGGGCACTGAAGCTTTCTTT.

This clone has more than one count but fewer than ten. J is TRBJ2-3 and V is TRBV2; no definite D call. The ends were cut back, 3 bases at V and 1 base at J, with 8 bases in the middle. There are 14 residues in the CDR3. Per germline, CDR1 SNHLY and CDR2 FYNNEI. In nucleotides, the CDR3 is TGTGCCAGCAGTGACCTTGCGGGCACAGATACGCAGTATTTT. Translation: CASSDLAGTDTQYF. Full variable domain (missing parts from reference TRBV2 and TRBJ2-3): EPEVTQTPSHQVTQMGQEVILRCVPISNHLYFYWYRQILGQKVEFLVSFYNNEISEKSEIFDDQFSVERPDGSNFTLKIRSTKLEDSAMYFCASSDLAGTDTQYFGPGTRLTVL.